What follows describes a single TCR beta chain. The sample is drawn from a study of blood T cell repertoires in COVID-19. Study at large: T cells, B-cell-depleted T cells, or PBMCs supplied cDNA or gDNA.

Profiled with immunoSEQ multiplex PCR; TCRdb holds only in-frame clones, not every one. The profile shows 120,000 or so clones, approximately 82% of them singletons. After removal of 1 base from V and 4 bases from J, the junction contained 8 bases not matched to a gene. This CDR3 has 18 amino acids. Germline assignment: CDR1 SGHRS and CDR2 YFSETQ. The source is an elderly man with active or convalescent COVID-19. Specimen: peripheral blood. The genes are TRBV5-1 and TRBJ2-6; TRBD1 agrees at 10 bases. DNA for the CDR3: TGCGCCAGCAGCTTGCTCGGGACAGGGGCGTCCGGGGCCAACGTCCTGACTTTC. This encodes CASSLLGTGASGANVLTF.